These 8 T cell receptor beta chains originate from one sample sequenced in a study of blood T cell repertoires in COVID-19. Clones were sequenced by immunoSEQ multiplex PCR, and TCRdb holds only the in-frame ones, with some missing. Here the sample spans around 140,000 clones, around 88% being singletons. The sequencing sample was made of peripheral blood. The receptors were gathered from a woman aged 55-69 years with acute or convalescent COVID-19.

This clone was counted once. This chain links TRBV7-2 with TRBJ1-5, with D hard to call. Looked up from germline, CDR1 is SGHTA and CDR2 is FQGNSA. Trimming removed 7 bases at V and 0 bases at J, with 13 bases between. This CDR3 is 15 amino acids long. The CDR3 nucleotides read TGTGCCAGCACCCTAACGACACTTAGCAATCAGCCCCAGCATTTT. It codes for CASTLTTLSNQPQHF.

The chain's CDR3 is CASSVIANTDTQYF. CDR3 bases: TGTGCCAGCAGCGTAATAGCGAACACAGATACGCAGTATTTT. The chain recombines TRBV9 with TRBJ2-3; TRBD2 is a possible D gene (5 bases). V was pared by 1 base and J by 2 bases, with 8 bases between. CDR1 is SGDLS and CDR2 is YYNGEE in the germline V gene. This CDR3 comprises 14 residues.

The chain links TRBV19 to TRBJ1-5, with D perhaps matching TRBD1 (5 bases). Trimming shortened V by 2 bases and J by 5 bases, and 13 bases separated the two germline ends. In germline, CDR1 is LNHDA, CDR2 SQIVND (reference sequence). The CDR3 totals 15 residues. CDR3 amino acids: CASSIQGSQDQPQHF. CDR3 nucleotides: TGTGCCAGTAGTATACAAGGATCACAGGATCAGCCCCAGCATTTT.

This clone was observed a handful of times. J is TRBJ1-2 and V is TRBV5-1; weak D call: TRBD1 (5 bases). There are 15 residues in the CDR3. Trimming took 3 bases from V and 8 from J, leaving 20 bases between them. Germline lookup yields CDR1 SGHRS and CDR2 YFSETQ. The CDR3 region is CASSYDSRVEPGYTF. The CDR3 nucleotides are TGCGCCAGCAGCTATGATTCCAGGGTAGAGCCCGGCTACACCTTC.

This clone was detected only a few times. The rearrangement links TRBV14 to TRBJ2-3; D might be TRBD2 (6 bases). CDR3 size: 16 residues. CDR1 and CDR2 from the germline V gene are SGHDN and FVKESK. Trimming took off 0 bases at V and 6 bases at J, with 16 bases between the two ends. DNA of the CDR3: TGTGCCAGCAGCCAAGACCGGGGGTCCCGCGAGGATACGCAGTATTTT. Its protein product is CASSQDRGSREDTQYF.

This clone was detected only a few times. The DNA for the CDR3 is TGTGCCAGCACCGAGGGACAGGGGTATCAGCCCCAGCATTTT. Protein: CASTEGQGYQPQHF. The chain carries TRBV6-6 and TRBJ1-5, with TRBD1 identical over 10 bases. The CDR3 sequence is 14 residues long. The ends lost 7 bases at V and 5 bases at J; junction bases unmatched: 5. CDR1 is MNHNY, CDR2 SVGAGI, per germline (reference sequence).

The chain combines TRBV28 with TRBJ2-7, with D perhaps TRBD1 (5 bases). CDR3 length equals 11 residues. Germline assignment: CDR1 MDHEN and CDR2 SYDVKM. With 6 bases removed from V and 9 bases from J, the gap between germline ends came to 12 bases. CDR3 sequence reads: CASSQGLGQYF. CDR3 nucleotide sequence: TGTGCCAGCAGCCAGGGTTTGGGGCAGTACTTC. The full variable domain, with the rest looked up from reference TRBV28 and TRBJ2-7, is DVKVTQSSRYLVKRTGEKVFLECVQDMDHENMFWYRQDPGLGLRLIYFSYDVKMKEKGDIPEGYSVSREKKERFSLILESASTNQTSMYLCASSQGLGQYFGPGTRLTVT.

The genes are TRBV11-3 and TRBJ2-3; 10 bases are a match to TRBD2. This CDR3 has 15 residues. V lost 2 bases and J lost 4; bases outside the gene matches: 3. Germline values: CDR1 SGHNT, CDR2 YENEEA. This CDR3 reads CASSLRAGGADTQYF. The CDR3 coding sequence is TGTGCCAGCAGCTTAAGAGCGGGGGGGGCAGATACGCAGTATTTT.